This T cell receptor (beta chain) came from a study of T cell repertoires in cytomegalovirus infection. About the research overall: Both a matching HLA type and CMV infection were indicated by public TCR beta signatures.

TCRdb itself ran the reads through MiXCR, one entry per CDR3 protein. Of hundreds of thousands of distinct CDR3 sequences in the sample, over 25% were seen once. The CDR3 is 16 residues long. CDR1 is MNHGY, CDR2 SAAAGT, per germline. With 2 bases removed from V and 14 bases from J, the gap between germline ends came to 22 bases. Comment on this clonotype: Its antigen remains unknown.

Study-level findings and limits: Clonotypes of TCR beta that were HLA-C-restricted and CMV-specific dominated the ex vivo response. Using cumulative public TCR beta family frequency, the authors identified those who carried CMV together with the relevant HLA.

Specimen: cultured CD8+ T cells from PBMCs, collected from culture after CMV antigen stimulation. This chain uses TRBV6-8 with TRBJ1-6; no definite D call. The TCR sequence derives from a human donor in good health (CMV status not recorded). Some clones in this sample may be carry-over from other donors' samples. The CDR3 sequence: CASSYPWQVGHGALHF. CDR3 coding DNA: TGTGCCAGCAGTTACCCTTGGCAGGTGGGCCATGGGGCCCTCCACTTT.